Below are 24 T cell receptor beta chains sequenced from a single sample in a study of Tregs in tolerant kidney transplant recipients. The repertoire was sequenced with immunoSEQ multiplex PCR; TCRdb's copy has only in-frame clones and lacks some. The data show 46,000 or so clones, about 89% seen once. Sequenced: Tregs from blood. These receptors were taken from a human donor in good health.

The chain uses TRBV7-9 and TRBJ1-5; D not certain. The CDR3 contains 15 residues. Trimming removed 0 bases from V and 1 base from J, with 7 bases in between. Per germline, CDR1 SEHNR and CDR2 FQNEAQ (reference sequence). The CDR3 here is CASSLATESNQPQHF. CDR3 nucleotides: TGTGCCAGCAGCTTAGCCACAGAGAGCAATCAGCCCCAGCATTTT.

The J gene is TRBJ2-6, the V gene TRBV5-8; D possibly corresponds to TRBD1 (5 bases). This CDR3 spans 15 amino acids. CDR1 and CDR2 from the germline V gene are SGHTS and YDEGEE. Deletions cut 4 bases from V and 4 bases from J, with 12 bases between. The CDR3 here is CASSPQGSGANVLTF. CDR3 bases: TGTGCCAGCAGCCCCCAGGGTTCAGGGGCCAACGTCCTGACTTTC.

The chain uses TRBV6-6 and TRBJ1-1; D is ambiguous. CDR1 and CDR2 (germline): MNHNY, SVGAGI (reference sequence). CDR3 length: 14 amino acids. The ends were cut back, 2 bases at V and 6 bases at J, with 13 bases in the middle. CDR3 in DNA: TGTGCCAGCAGTTACGGGCAGGTGGTACCTGAAGCTTTCTTT. Translated: CASSYGQVVPEAFF.

The chain carries TRBV5-1 and TRBJ1-3; 9 bases match TRBD1. The germline gives CDR1 SGHRS, CDR2 YFSETQ. This CDR3 is 15 amino acids long. V was clipped by 4 bases and J by 4 bases; unmatched bases: 6. This CDR3 is CASSDGTGTGNTIYF. The DNA of the CDR3 is TGCGCCAGCAGCGACGGGACAGGGACGGGAAACACCATATATTTT.

V gene TRBV6-5 combines with J gene TRBJ1-1; D gene uncertain. Trimming left V 5 bases short and J 2 bases short, with 12 bases between. In germline, CDR1 is MNHEY, CDR2 SVGAGI. CDR3 length: 14 residues. The CDR3 sequence: CASSETPRNTEAFF. In DNA, the CDR3 is TGTGCCAGCAGTGAAACCCCACGCAACACTGAAGCTTTCTTT.

This clone has a handful of counts. The CDR3 nucleotides are TGTGCCAGCAGCCTTTTCCACGAGCAGTACTTC. As protein: CASSLFHEQYF. V gene TRBV6-5 combines with J gene TRBJ2-7; D unclear. The V end was cut by 6 bases, the J end by 5 bases, with 8 bases between. Germline values: CDR1 MNHEY, CDR2 SVGAGI. The CDR3 covers 11 residues.

The chain uses TRBV10-3 and TRBJ2-7; the D is unclear. There are 12 residues in the CDR3. The V end lost 4 bases, the J end lost 5 bases, and 9 bases lay between the germline ends. Germline V gene data show CDR1 as ENHRY and CDR2 as SYGVKD. DNA for the CDR3: TGTGCCATCAGTGGGAGAATCGACGAGCAGTACTTC. It is translated as CAISGRIDEQYF.

The chain combines TRBV30 with TRBJ1-3, with D perhaps TRBD1 (5 bases). This CDR3 contains 12 residues. Per the germline V gene, CDR1 is GTSNPN and CDR2 is SVGIG (reference sequence). V dropped 4 bases and J dropped 2 bases, with 6 bases sitting between them. The CDR3 nucleotides are TGTGCCTGGACAGGGCCTGGAAACACCATATATTTT. Translating gives CAWTGPGNTIYF.

V usage is TRBV15 and J usage is TRBJ2-7; tentatively, D is TRBD1 or TRBD2 (6 bases each). Trimming shortened V by 4 bases and J by 2 bases, and 15 bases separated the two germline ends. CDR1 is LNHNV, CDR2 YYDKDF, per germline (reference sequence). The CDR3 is made up of 15 amino acids. CDR3 sequence: CATSKGRWDTYEQYF. CDR3 in DNA: TGTGCCACCAGCAAGGGGAGGTGGGACACCTACGAGCAGTACTTC.

The J gene is TRBJ1-1, the V gene TRBV6-6; the match to TRBD1 covers 7 bases. J gave up 4 bases and V 10 bases, and 9 bases lay outside the gene matches. This CDR3 has 13 amino acids. Germline CDR1 and CDR2: MNHNY and SVGAGI (reference sequence). CDR3 in amino acids: CATGQARSTEAFF. The CDR3 DNA is TGTGCCACCGGACAGGCCCGAAGCACTGAAGCTTTCTTT.

The J gene is TRBJ2-5, the V gene TRBV19; 16 positions match TRBD2. Germline trimming cut 6 bases from V and 3 bases from J; bases unmatched to any gene: 10. The CDR3 is 18 amino acids. From germline, CDR1 is LNHDA and CDR2 SQIVND (reference sequence). The CDR3 loop is CASRQGLAGGLWKETQYF. The CDR3 nucleotides are TGTGCCAGTAGGCAGGGACTAGCGGGGGGGCTCTGGAAAGAGACCCAGTACTTC.

The genes are TRBV5-4 and TRBJ1-5; 9 bases are shared with TRBD1. CDR1 and CDR2 (germline): SGHNT, YYREEE (reference sequence). V lost 0 bases and J lost 4; bases outside the gene matches: 2. The CDR3 loop spans 15 amino acids. The CDR3 region is CASSLDRGPNQPQHF. The CDR3 coding sequence is TGTGCCAGCAGCTTGGACAGGGGGCCTAATCAGCCCCAGCATTTT.

The V call is TRBV7-9, the J call TRBJ2-5; 9 bases agree with TRBD2. Germline CDR1 reads SEHNR; CDR2 reads FQNEAQ (reference sequence). The CDR3 contains 15 residues. Losses at the gene ends were 5 bases for V and 2 bases for J; bases not matched to a gene: 6. The CDR3, as DNA: TGTGCCAGCAGCCTGGGACTAGCATTACAAGAGACCCAGTACTTC. It translates to CASSLGLALQETQYF. Supplemented by reference TRBV7-9 and TRBJ2-5, the full variable domain reads DTGVSQNPRHKITKRGQNVTFRCDPISEHNRLYWYRQTLGQGPEFLTYFQNEAQLEKSRLLSDRFSAERPKGSFSTLEIQRTEQGDSAMYLCASSLGLALQETQYFGPGTRLLVL.

The J gene is TRBJ2-7, the V gene TRBV11-2; tentative D call: TRBD2 (5 bases). Between the trimmed V and J ends, which lost 1 base and 6 bases, there was a span of 7 bases. The length of the CDR3 is 12 residues. Germline assignment: CDR1 SGHAT and CDR2 FQNNGV. CDR3 protein: CASSLGTGEQYF. The CDR3, as DNA: TGTGCCAGCAGCTTAGGGACTGGCGAGCAGTACTTC. The complete variable domain, with remaining parts taken from reference TRBV11-2 and TRBJ2-7, reads EAGVAQSPRYKIIEKRQSVAFWCNPISGHATLYWYQQILGQGPKLLIQFQNNGVVDDSQLPKDRFSAERLKGVDSTLKIQPAKLEDSAVYLCASSLGTGEQYFGPGTRLTVT.

The chain joins TRBV19 to TRBJ1-2, with D possibly TRBD1 on 6 matching bases. V was clipped by 0 bases and J by 6 bases, with 23 bases between them. There are 18 residues in the CDR3. Germline CDR1 is LNHDA and CDR2 is SQIVND (reference sequence). The CDR3 region is CASSIDNSAGGEYNGYTF. The CDR3 DNA reads TGTGCCAGTAGTATAGATAACTCGGCCGGGGGCGAATACAATGGCTACACCTTC.

The chain is built from TRBV19 and TRBJ2-7; 9 nucleotides align to TRBD1. Germline V gene lookup returns CDR1 LNHDA and CDR2 SQIVND (reference sequence). The CDR3 totals 15 residues. V lost 2 bases and J lost 2; bases outside the gene matches: 4. Here the CDR3 reads CASSIRGQGPYEQYF. CDR3 bases: TGTGCCAGTAGTATAAGGGGACAGGGTCCCTACGAGCAGTACTTC.

This sequence joins TRBV28 and TRBJ2-7; TRBD2 matches at 8 bases. CDR1 and CDR2 from the germline V gene are MDHEN and SYDVKM. The V and J ends lost 2 bases and 2 bases, in that order; junction bases with no gene match: 20. The CDR3 length is 20 residues. The CDR3 reads CASSLLQGPAGVIHAYEQYF. The CDR3 nucleotides read TGTGCCAGCAGTTTACTCCAGGGACCAGCGGGAGTGATACACGCCTACGAGCAGTACTTC.

The chain employs TRBV5-6 and TRBJ1-5; tentatively, D is TRBD1 (5 bases). Germline V lookup: CDR1 SGHDT, CDR2 YYEEEE. V lost 4 bases to trimming and J lost 6 bases, with 11 bases between them. The CDR3 length is 13 residues. CDR3 amino acids: CASSLGVGQPQHF. In DNA form, the CDR3 reads TGTGCCAGCAGCCTAGGGGTCGGTCAGCCCCAGCATTTT.

The V and J genes are TRBV15 and TRBJ2-5, with 7 bases that match TRBD1. Germline lookup yields CDR1 LNHNV and CDR2 YYDKDF (reference sequence). Trimming at V came to 1 base and at J to 5 bases, leaving 10 bases not matched to a gene. The CDR3 has 16 residues. CDR3 residues: CATSRGDSSAGETQYF. CDR3 nucleotide sequence: TGTGCCACCAGCAGAGGGGACAGCTCAGCCGGGGAGACCCAGTACTTC.

This clone has only one observation. The chain carries TRBV20-1 and TRBJ2-5; no reliable D call. The CDR3 extends over 11 amino acids. Trimming removed 2 bases at V and 5 bases at J, with 6 bases between. Germline V lookup: CDR1 DFQATT, CDR2 SNEGSKA (reference sequence). CDR3: CSARYWETQYF. Here the CDR3 DNA reads TGCAGTGCTAGATATTGGGAGACCCAGTACTTC.

The chain employs TRBV6-6 and TRBJ1-1, with D perhaps matching TRBD1 (6 bases). Deletions cut 6 bases from V and 5 bases from J, with 22 bases between. This CDR3 has 16 residues. The germline gives CDR1 MNHNY, CDR2 SVGAGI (reference sequence). CDR3 in amino acids: CASRKSGGQGSTEAFF. The CDR3 DNA follows: TGTGCCAGCAGAAAGTCCGGGGGGCAGGGGAGTACTGAAGCTTTCTTT.

The V and J genes are TRBV29-1 and TRBJ2-1; weak D call: TRBD2 (6 bases). The ends were cut back, 8 bases at V and 6 bases at J, with 23 bases in the middle. CDR3 length: 15 amino acids. Per the germline V gene, CDR1 is SQVTM and CDR2 is ANQGSEA. CDR3 in DNA: TGCAGCTTTAACTCCCTAGCGCAGGGCGGCAATGAGCAGTTCTTC. The encoded protein is CSFNSLAQGGNEQFF.

The chain links TRBV6-1 to TRBJ2-3, with 11 bases matching TRBD2. The V gene's germline CDR1 is MNHNS and CDR2 SASEGT. CDR3 length: 16 amino acids. Unmatched junction bases numbered 8, after V lost 4 bases and J lost 5 bases. The CDR3: CASSGGLAVELDTQYF. DNA for the CDR3: TGTGCCAGCAGTGGGGGACTAGCGGTCGAGCTAGATACGCAGTATTTT.

The genes are TRBV5-1 and TRBJ2-3; maybe TRBD2 (7 bases). CDR1 and CDR2 (germline): SGHRS, YFSETQ. This CDR3 comprises 14 residues. Trimming took off 0 bases at V and 6 bases at J, with 11 bases between the two ends. The chain's CDR3 is CASSLAAGADTQYF. Written as DNA, the CDR3 is TGCGCCAGCAGCTTGGCGGCGGGGGCGGATACGCAGTATTTT.